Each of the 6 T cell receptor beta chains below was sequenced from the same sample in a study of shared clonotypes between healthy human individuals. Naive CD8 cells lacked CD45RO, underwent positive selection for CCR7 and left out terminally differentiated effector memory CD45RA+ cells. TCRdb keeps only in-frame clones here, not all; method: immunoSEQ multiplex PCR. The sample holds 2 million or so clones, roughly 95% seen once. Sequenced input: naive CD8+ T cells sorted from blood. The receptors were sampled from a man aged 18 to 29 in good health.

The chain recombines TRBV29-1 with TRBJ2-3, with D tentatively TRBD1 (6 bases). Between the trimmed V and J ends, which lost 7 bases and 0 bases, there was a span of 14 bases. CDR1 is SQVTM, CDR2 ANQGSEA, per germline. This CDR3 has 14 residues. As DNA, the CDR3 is TGCAGCGGCCTTAACAGGGACAGCACAGATACGCAGTATTTT. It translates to CSGLNRDSTDTQYF.

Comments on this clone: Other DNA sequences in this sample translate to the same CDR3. The CDR3 DNA sequence: TGCGCCAGCAGCTTGAATGGATACGAGCAGTACTTC. Amino acid sequence: CASSLNGYEQYF. J is TRBJ2-7 and V is TRBV5-1; D unresolved. V dropped 1 base and J dropped 4 bases, with 6 bases sitting between them. Germline CDR1 and CDR2: SGHRS and YFSETQ. CDR3 length equals 12 residues.

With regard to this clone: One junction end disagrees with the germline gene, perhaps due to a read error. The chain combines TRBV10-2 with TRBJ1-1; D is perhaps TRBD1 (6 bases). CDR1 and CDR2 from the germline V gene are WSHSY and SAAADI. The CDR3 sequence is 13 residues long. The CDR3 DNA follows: TGCGCCAGCAGTGAAACAGGGAACGCTGAAGCTTTCTTT. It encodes CASSETGNAEAFF.

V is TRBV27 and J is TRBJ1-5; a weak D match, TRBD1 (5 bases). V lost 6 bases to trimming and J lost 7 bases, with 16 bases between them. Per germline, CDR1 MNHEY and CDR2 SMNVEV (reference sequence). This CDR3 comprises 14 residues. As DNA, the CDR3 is TGTGCCAGCAGACCCCTGGGGCAAAGACAGCCCCAGCATTTT. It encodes CASRPLGQRQPQHF.

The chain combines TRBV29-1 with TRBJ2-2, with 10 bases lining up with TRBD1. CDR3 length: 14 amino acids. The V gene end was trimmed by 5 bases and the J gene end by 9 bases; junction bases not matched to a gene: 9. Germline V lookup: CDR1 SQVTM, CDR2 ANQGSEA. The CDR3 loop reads CSVTGTGETRELFF. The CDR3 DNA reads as TGCAGCGTTACCGGGACAGGGGAAACGAGGGAGCTGTTTTTT.

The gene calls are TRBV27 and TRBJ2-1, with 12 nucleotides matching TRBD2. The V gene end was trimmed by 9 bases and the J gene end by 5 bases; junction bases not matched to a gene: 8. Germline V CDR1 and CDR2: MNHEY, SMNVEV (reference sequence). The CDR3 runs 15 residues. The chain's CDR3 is CASWPGLAGHNEQFF. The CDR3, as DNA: TGTGCCAGTTGGCCGGGACTAGCGGGTCACAATGAGCAGTTCTTC.